These 27 T cell receptor beta chains share one sample of origin, sequenced in a study of shared T cell receptors in the human thymus. This table comes from immunoSEQ multiplex PCR, and its TCRdb copy is limited to in-frame clones, with some not included. The sample carries hundreds of thousands of clones, 88% recorded once. These same records also appear under a second study, on human thymus T cells.

Specimen: thymocytes. These receptors were collected from a boy under two years old with a congenital heart defect.

CDR3 DNA sequence: TGCGCCAGCAGCCAAGTCAATGGGCTAGCGGGAGGCACCTCCTACGAGCAGTACTTC. This sequence encodes CASSQVNGLAGGTSYEQYF. This chain links TRBV4-1 with TRBJ2-7; TRBD2 matches at 11 bases. The ends lost 1 base at V and 0 bases at J; junction bases unmatched: 11. The germline V gene encodes CDR1 MGHRA and CDR2 YSYEKL. There are 19 residues in the CDR3.

The rearrangement uses TRBV19 and TRBJ1-2; no clear D gene. Germline CDR1 LNHDA, CDR2 SQIVND (reference sequence). V shed 9 bases and J shed 0 bases, with 29 bases lying between them. CDR3 length equals 19 residues. CDR3 bases: TGTGCCAGCCTAACATCCCATCGTCAAGTACGCGGAGCTAACTATGGCTACACCTTC. This gives the protein CASLTSHRQVRGANYGYTF.

This chain connects TRBV5-6 to TRBJ1-1, with D perhaps matching TRBD1 (6 bases). V lost 5 bases and J 6 bases, leaving 17 bases between the germline ends. Germline CDR1 SGHDT, CDR2 YYEEEE. The CDR3 has 14 residues. The CDR3 reads CASSAGRGVPEAFF. Here the CDR3 DNA reads TGTGCCAGCAGTGCCGGGAGGGGGGTGCCTGAAGCTTTCTTT.

V gene TRBV7-6 combines with J gene TRBJ1-4, with TRBD1 matching over 9 bases. This CDR3 region has 15 residues. From germline, CDR1 is SGHVS and CDR2 FNYEAQ. The ends lost 4 bases at V and 7 bases at J; junction bases unmatched: 7. The CDR3 coding sequence is TGTGCCAGCAGCTCCGAAGACAGGGGGGCTGAAAAACTGTTTTTT. As protein: CASSSEDRGAEKLFF.

This chain uses TRBV5-6 with TRBJ1-5, with 8 bases lining up with TRBD1. There are 16 residues in the CDR3. Germline loops: CDR1 SGHDT, CDR2 YYEEEE. Trimming cost V 1 base and J 3 bases; bases outside gene matches: 6. The CDR3 protein is CASSLKDRGPNQPQHF. CDR3 sequence (DNA): TGTGCCAGCAGCTTGAAAGACAGGGGTCCCAATCAGCCCCAGCATTTT.

The V and J genes are TRBV27 and TRBJ1-4; 8 bases are shared with TRBD1. Germline CDR1 reads MNHEY; CDR2 reads SMNVEV (reference sequence). The ends lost 4 bases at V and 4 bases at J; junction bases unmatched: 11. The length of the CDR3 is 17 residues. The CDR3 coding sequence is TGTGCCAGCAGTTCCCGGCCCCGGACAGGGTATAATGAAAAACTGTTTTTT. It codes for CASSSRPRTGYNEKLFF.

The chain links TRBV6-5 to TRBJ2-7; 7 bases are a match to TRBD2. The CDR3 consists of 11 residues. Per germline, CDR1 MNHEY and CDR2 SVGAGI. Trimming removed 6 bases from V and 5 bases from J; junction bases left unmatched: 1. DNA of the CDR3: TGTGCCAGCAGCCGGGAGGACGAGCAGTACTTC. Its protein product is CASSREDEQYF.

This chain connects TRBV4-3 to TRBJ2-5; weak D call: TRBD1 (6 bases). This CDR3 contains 18 residues. V was cut by 0 bases and J by 2 bases, with 19 bases left in between. The germline V gene encodes CDR1 LGHNA and CDR2 YSLEER. The CDR3 reads CASSQDIGPTGRQETQYF. CDR3 nucleotide sequence: TGCGCCAGCAGCCAAGATATTGGCCCGACAGGTAGACAAGAGACCCAGTACTTC.

The CDR3 bases are TGTGCCAGCAGAGGCGTCGGGGTCCGTTCGGAGGGCTACACCTTC. As protein: CASRGVGVRSEGYTF. The rearrangement uses TRBV5-4 and TRBJ1-2; D is undetermined. The CDR3 is 15 amino acids. Trimming removed 5 bases at V and 8 bases at J, with 22 bases between. Per the germline V gene, CDR1 is SGHNT and CDR2 is YYREEE (reference sequence).

J is TRBJ2-1 and V is TRBV29-1; no clear D. Germline V gene lookup returns CDR1 SQVTM and CDR2 ANQGSEA. Trimming left V 7 bases short and J 6 bases short, with 10 bases between. The CDR3 runs 11 residues. The CDR3 bases are TGCAGCGGACTTCAAACCAATGAGCAGTTCTTC. Amino acid sequence: CSGLQTNEQFF.

The gene calls are TRBV5-4 and TRBJ1-6; TRBD1 agrees at 7 bases. The CDR3 is made up of 17 amino acids. CDR1 and CDR2 from the germline V gene are SGHNT and YYREEE (reference sequence). J lost 5 bases, V lost 0 bases, and 8 bases had no gene match. This chain's CDR3 is CASSLVRGTENNSPLHF. The CDR3 DNA sequence: TGTGCCAGCAGCTTGGTTCGAGGGACAGAGAATAATTCACCCCTCCACTTT.

The chain uses TRBV5-8 and TRBJ2-1; 9 bases agree with TRBD2. Germline V gene sequence: CDR1 SGHTS, CDR2 YDEGEE. The J segment lost 7 bases and the V segment lost 4 bases, leaving 12 bases of the junction unmatched. This CDR3 is built from 16 residues. The CDR3 DNA reads as TGTGCCAGCAGCCCCTTCTGGACTAGCGTTTTTAATGAGCAGTTCTTC. Translated: CASSPFWTSVFNEQFF.

The chain carries TRBV7-6 and TRBJ2-7; TRBD1 aligns across 12 bases. This CDR3 is built from 16 residues. CDR1 and CDR2 (germline): SGHVS, FNYEAQ. V lost 5 bases and J lost 5; bases outside the gene matches: 10. The CDR3 loop reads CASSISGTGGWDEQYF. CDR3 DNA sequence: TGTGCCAGCAGCATATCCGGGACAGGGGGCTGGGACGAGCAGTACTTC.

V usage is TRBV27 and J usage is TRBJ2-1, with 7 bases that match TRBD2. The germline CDR1 and CDR2 sequences are MNHEY and SMNVEV (reference sequence). The CDR3 length is 17 residues. J gave up 7 bases and V 0 bases, and 12 bases lay outside the gene matches. The DNA of the CDR3 is TGTGCCAGCAGTTTATCCTATAGGCTAGCGGAGATGAATGAGCAGTTCTTC. It codes for CASSLSYRLAEMNEQFF.

The chain carries TRBV5-5 and TRBJ1-1; possibly TRBD1 for D (5 bases). There are 12 residues in the CDR3. Trimming removed 0 bases at V and 7 bases at J, with 7 bases between. Germline CDR1 reads SGHKS; CDR2 reads YYEKEE (reference sequence). The DNA of the CDR3 is TGTGCCAGCAGCTTGGGGACACTTGAAGCTTTCTTT. Translated, it gives CASSLGTLEAFF.

V and J are TRBV5-6 and TRBJ1-2; D remains unclear. The CDR3 contains 14 residues. CDR1 is SGHDT, CDR2 YYEEEE, per germline. The germline V and J ends were trimmed by 2 bases and 7 bases, with 15 bases remaining between them. The CDR3 region has the DNA TGTGCCAGCAGCTTCTTTGAGGAGGAATGTGGCTACACCTTC. Amino acids: CASSFFEEECGYTF.

This clone was seen more than once but under ten times. The V and J genes are TRBV6-6 and TRBJ1-5; D is ambiguous. The germline CDR1 and CDR2 sequences are MNHNY and SVGAGI (reference sequence). The CDR3 runs 13 residues. V dropped 8 bases and J dropped 6 bases, with 14 bases sitting between them. The chain's CDR3 is CASGGGSGQPQHF. CDR3 nucleotide sequence: TGTGCCAGCGGCGGAGGGTCGGGTCAGCCCCAGCATTTT.

The gene calls are TRBV27 and TRBJ1-3; D is undetermined. CDR3 length: 16 amino acids. The germline gives CDR1 MNHEY, CDR2 SMNVEV (reference sequence). The V end was cut by 6 bases, the J end by 2 bases, with 17 bases between. This chain's CDR3 is CASSSIPVGTGNTIYF. Written as DNA, the CDR3 is TGTGCCAGCAGCTCCATCCCGGTCGGTACTGGAAACACCATATATTTT.

This sequence joins TRBV11-3 and TRBJ2-3, with D maybe TRBD2 (6 bases). V lost 5 bases, J lost 4 bases, and 13 bases lay in between. CDR3 length: 14 amino acids. In germline, CDR1 is SGHNT, CDR2 YENEEA. The CDR3 region is CASSHRDFADTQYF. CDR3 coding DNA: TGTGCCAGCAGCCACCGGGACTTTGCAGATACGCAGTATTTT.

The genes are TRBV30 and TRBJ1-2; no definite D call. Germline loops: CDR1 GTSNPN, CDR2 SVGIG (reference sequence). Deletions cut 0 bases from V and 2 bases from J, with 10 bases between. The CDR3 totals 14 residues. This CDR3 is CAWSVGGPNYGYTF. In nucleotides, the CDR3 is TGTGCCTGGAGTGTGGGCGGGCCCAACTATGGCTACACCTTC.

This clone has a single count. This CDR3 is also generated by other DNA sequences in the sample. V is TRBV7-2 and J is TRBJ1-1; D is perhaps TRBD1 (5 bases). This CDR3 spans 13 amino acids. Deletions cut 2 bases from V and 4 bases from J, with 8 bases between. Germline loops: CDR1 SGHTA, CDR2 FQGNSA. The CDR3 DNA follows: TGTGCCAGCAGCTTAACAGGAGTCACTGAAGCTTTCTTT. This encodes CASSLTGVTEAFF.

This clone came up once. The V call is TRBV2, the J call TRBJ2-1; TRBD2 matches at 12 bases. The CDR3 is made up of 16 amino acids. Germline CDR1 and CDR2: SNHLY and FYNNEI. V dropped 2 bases and J dropped 7; count of bases not matched to a gene: 6. The CDR3 region is CASSEWTSGTGNEQFF. The CDR3 region has the DNA TGTGCCAGCAGTGAATGGACTAGCGGGACGGGGAATGAGCAGTTCTTC.

The chain carries TRBV15 and TRBJ2-4; a possible D gene is TRBD1 (5 bases). Trimming stripped 0 bases from V and 2 bases from J, with 11 bases between. Looked up from germline, CDR1 is LNHNV and CDR2 is YYDKDF (reference sequence). The CDR3 extends over 16 amino acids. CDR3 protein: CATSRDPPGPKNIQYF. Here the CDR3 DNA reads TGTGCCACCAGCAGAGATCCCCCAGGGCCCAAAAACATTCAGTACTTC.

V gene TRBV4-3 combines with J gene TRBJ2-7; D call uncertain. CDR3 length: 16 residues. The V and J ends lost 1 base and 0 bases respectively, with 13 bases between them. Germline V gene sequence: CDR1 LGHNA, CDR2 YSLEER. This chain's CDR3 is CASSQGPRRSSYEQYF. The CDR3 nucleotides read TGCGCCAGCAGCCAAGGGCCGCGACGGAGCTCCTACGAGCAGTACTTC.

Comment on this clone: Mismatch with germline at one junction end may stem from a read error. The V gene is TRBV6-1, the J gene TRBJ2-3, with unresolved D. Germline loops: CDR1 MNHNS, CDR2 SASEGT. The CDR3 spans 13 residues. The CDR3 DNA sequence: TGTGCCAGCAGTGAAATGGTTGCGGATATGCAGTATTTT. Amino acid sequence: CASSEMVADMQYF.

The V and J genes are TRBV12-5 and TRBJ2-2; the D is unclear. V lost 0 bases, J lost 1 base, and 6 bases lay in between. This CDR3 comprises 15 residues. Germline CDR1 LGHNT, CDR2 FRNRAP. In DNA form, the CDR3 reads TGTGCTAGTGGTTTGGTAGGCGGGAACACCGGGGAGCTGTTTTTT. It encodes CASGLVGGNTGELFF.

The J gene is TRBJ1-1, the V gene TRBV27, with D perhaps TRBD1 (5 bases). The CDR3 is made up of 16 amino acids. Germline V gene lookup returns CDR1 MNHEY and CDR2 SMNVEV (reference sequence). The germline V and J ends were trimmed by 2 bases and 0 bases, with 13 bases remaining between them. In DNA, the CDR3 is TGTGCCAGCAGTTTAAGTAGAAAGGGGATGAACACTGAAGCTTTCTTT. This sequence encodes CASSLSRKGMNTEAFF.